The rows below give T cell receptor beta chains drawn from one sample of a study of blood T cell repertoires in COVID-19. TCRdb's copy holds only in-frame clones and misses some; the assay was immunoSEQ multiplex PCR. Of 200,000 to 250,000 clones in the sample, more than 80% are singletons; the top ten hold 1.3%. Sequencing used peripheral blood. These receptors came from a woman aged 25 to 39 with COVID-19, enrolled during active disease. The CDR3 runs from the conserved cysteine through the conserved F or W. Fields, in order: clone size, V gene, D gene, J gene, CDR3 DNA, CDR3 protein. D genes are given only for firm matches. Clone size is given for some rows only: seen once, a few or many times, or a class if the clone is expanded.

>.|TRBV9|.|TRBJ2-7
TGTGCCCAAAGAATGGGCAGGCCACACTACGAGCAGTACTTC
CAQRMGRPHYEQYF
>once|TRBV4-3|TRBD1|TRBJ2-7
TGCGCCAGCAGCCACCGACAGGGGGCCAACGAGCAGTACTTC
CASSHRQGANEQYF
>.|TRBV7-2|.|TRBJ2-7
TGTGCCAGCAGCCACCCCGGGGGAGAGCAGTACTTC
CASSHPGGEQYF
>.|TRBV27|TRBD2|TRBJ2-3
TGTGCCAGCAGTTTATTACTAGCGGGAGGCACAGATACGCAGTATTTT
CASSLLLAGGTDTQYF
>.|TRBV6-6|.|TRBJ1-1
TGTGCCAGCACCTCGGACACGCGAGCTTTCTTT
CASTSDTRAFF
>few|TRBV5-1|.|TRBJ2-7
TGCGCCAGCAGCCCGAACTTATCCGAGCAGTACTTC
CASSPNLSEQYF
>few|TRBV7-9|.|TRBJ1-2
TGTGCCAGCAGCTTACCTGGGAGCGGCTACACCTTC
CASSLPGSGYTF
>.|TRBV5-4|TRBD2|TRBJ2-3
TGTGCCAGCAGCTTACACGGGGGGGCCAACACAGATACGCAGTATTTT
CASSLHGGANTDTQYF
>.|TRBV5-3|.|TRBJ2-1
TGTGCCAGAAGCTCTCGGACTGTTACCTACAATGAGCAGTTCTTC
CARSSRTVTYNEQFF
>.|TRBV5-6|.|TRBJ1-2
TGTGCCAGCAGCTTTACTTCGGACTGGGCAGGCTACACCTTC
CASSFTSDWAGYTF
>.|TRBV19|.|TRBJ1-1
TGTGCCAGTAGTATAACGTTCGGACAAGACACTGAAGCTTTCTTT
CASSITFGQDTEAFF
>.|TRBV15|TRBD1|TRBJ2-2
TGTGCCACCAGCAGACCGGGACAGGGGACCGGGGAGCTGTTTTTT
CATSRPGQGTGELFF
>.|TRBV5-6|TRBD1|TRBJ1-4
TGTGCCAGCAGCTTCAAAGTACAGGGGGATGAAAAACTGTTTTTT
CASSFKVQGDEKLFF
>.|TRBV15|.|TRBJ1-2
TGTGCCACCAGCAGAGAAACAGGCCAACGCACCTTC
CATSRETGQRTF
>once|TRBV24-1|TRBD2|TRBJ2-1
TGTGCCACCAGTGAGGTGCGGGGGGGCCTAGGGCAGTTCTTC
CATSEVRGGLGQFF
>.|TRBV7-3|.|TRBJ2-2
TGTGCCAGCAGCTTAAAACAAGTCACCGGGGAGCTGTTTTTT
CASSLKQVTGELFF
>.|TRBV14|.|TRBJ2-2
TGTGCCAGCAGCCAAGTGGGCACAGGGAACACCGGGGAGCTGTTTTTT
CASSQVGTGNTGELFF
>.|TRBV10-3|TRBD1|TRBJ1-5
TGTGCCATCAGTGAGTCGGGGACAGGGGTGAATCAGCCCCAGCATTTT
CAISESGTGVNQPQHF
>.|TRBV7-8|TRBD2|TRBJ2-5
TGTGCCAGCAGCTTACTCTTAGCGGGGGGAGGGCTACAAGAGACCCAGTACTTC
CASSLLLAGGGLQETQYF
>.|TRBV7-2|TRBD1|TRBJ1-1
TGTGCCACCAGGAACCGACACCGGGACAGGGGGCGGACTGAAGCTTTCTTT
CATRNRHRDRGRTEAFF
>.|TRBV6-2/TRBV6-3|TRBD1|TRBJ1-5
TGTGCCAGCAGTTCCACAGGGGGCGGAGGTGCCCAGCATTTT
CASSSTGGGGAQHF
>.|TRBV4-2|TRBD2|TRBJ2-1
TGTGCCAGCAGCCAAAGCGGGGGAGCCAGTAATGAGCAGTTCTTC
CASSQSGGASNEQFF
>.|TRBV9|.|TRBJ2-5
TGTGCCAGCAGCGTGGGTGGCGGCAGGGTTAGAGAGACCCAGTACTTC
CASSVGGGRVRETQYF
>.|TRBV5-5|.|TRBJ2-2
TGTGCCAGCAGCTTGGGGGGCAGGGCGGACACCGGGGAGCTGTTTTTT
CASSLGGRADTGELFF
>.|TRBV18|TRBD2|TRBJ2-2
TGTGCCAGCTCACCAGTCCAGCGGGAGGGTACCGGGGAGCTGTTTTTT
CASSPVQREGTGELFF